Presented here are 4 T cell receptor beta chains from one specimen sequenced in a study of shared clonotypes between healthy human individuals. Some clones are missing from TCRdb's copy, which holds only in-frame ones; the method was immunoSEQ multiplex PCR. The data show almost 700,000 clones, roughly 94% seen once. As defined, naive CD8 cells were CD45RO-negative and positively selected for CCR7, with terminally differentiated effector memory CD45RA+ cells excluded. Sequencing input: naive CD8+ T cells sorted from blood. The receptors shown here come from a man younger than 40 in good health.

V is TRBV7-8 and J is TRBJ1-4; 9 bases are shared with TRBD1. Germline CDR1 is SGHVS and CDR2 is FQNEAQ. V gave up 2 bases and J gave up 8 bases; unmatched junction bases: 9. CDR3 length equals 16 residues. CDR3: CASSLISGTGHEKLFF. The CDR3 bases are TGTGCCAGCAGCTTAATCTCGGGGACAGGGCACGAAAAACTGTTTTTT.

V usage is TRBV7-6 and J usage is TRBJ2-2; no firm D call. Germline values: CDR1 SGHVS, CDR2 FNYEAQ. The ends were cut back, 4 bases at V and 0 bases at J, with 3 bases in the middle. The CDR3 runs to 13 residues. For the CDR3, the DNA is TGTGCCAGCAGCTCCCCGAACACCGGGGAGCTGTTTTTT. Translated: CASSSPNTGELFF.

This clone was counted a single time. The chain recombines TRBV5-6 with TRBJ1-2; weak D call: TRBD1 (5 bases). The CDR3 has 14 amino acids. Trimming took off 1 base at V and 6 bases at J, with 13 bases between the two ends. Per germline, CDR1 SGHDT and CDR2 YYEEEE. CDR3 DNA sequence: TGTGCCAGCAGCTTGTCCGGCAGGGACCATGGCTACACCTTC. Its protein is CASSLSGRDHGYTF.

The chain combines TRBV4-1 with TRBJ2-2, with D unresolved. CDR3 size: 15 residues. Germline lookup yields CDR1 MGHRA and CDR2 YSYEKL. V lost 1 base and J lost 5, with 11 bases in between. CDR3 loop: CASSQVSISTGELFF. In nucleotides, the CDR3 is TGCGCCAGCAGCCAAGTTTCTATATCGACCGGGGAGCTGTTTTTT.